The present entry profiles one TCR beta chain with its context. Its antigen target is currently unknown. Base qualities were left out, and no much larger clone turns up one base away. Whole blood was collected in K2EDTA tubes by collaborating institutions according to the institutions' own protocols. For TCRbeta analysis, collaborator samples were shipped as frozen whole blood, as isolated PBMCs, or as DNA extracted from either sample type. The entry originates in a study of blood T cell repertoires in COVID-19 (dated by TCRdb to 2018 to 2021). About the investigation overall: The collaborator samples originated in the United States, Italy and Spain and spanned the acute and convalescent phases of COVID-19. The samples were drawn from two sources: the first 160 participants of the ongoing ImmuneRACE study, and 1,000 to 1,500 subjects contributed by 6 global collaborators. The repertoires were released in a freely available public database meant as a resource for research on the immune response to SARS-CoV-2. The material from the prospective study consisted of cDNA or gDNA derived from T cells, B-cell-depleted T cells, or PBMCs. HLA class I and class II types, where available, came from metadata supplied by the sample provider rather than from assay-based typing. A de-identified subject ID, COVID-19 status, age in years and sex were almost always included in the sample metadata. Subjects who had been exposed to COVID-19, were actively infected with it, or had recovered from it provided the deeply sampled blood TCRbeta repertoires that made up the dataset.

TCRbeta CDR3 regions were amplified from genomic DNA using the immunoSEQ Assay, a bias-controlled multiplex PCR. Per the source publication's procedure: The number of nucleated cells in each sample was estimated by amplification of reference gene primers within the assay. To quantify the absolute abundance of each unique TCRbeta CDR3 rearrangement, sequence reads were collapsed and filtered. For each sample, productive Simpson clonality was calculated by taking the square root of Simpson's diversity index across productive rearrangements. TCRdb provides this immuneACCESS table in a form limited to in-frame rearrangements. Some clones are lacking; in checked studies, under half of them reflect an unresolved V gene, and why the rest are absent is not known. D and trimming come from the DNA, and the V and J calls and clone size come from that table. The sample yields about 100,000 clones; about 85% were counted once. The top ten hold roughly 13% of the sample.

Points the paper makes about the study in general: The amount of clinical and demographic metadata varied by source and participant and was provided uncurated.

The germline V gene provides CDR1 SQVTM and CDR2 ANQGSEA. Inclusive of the bounding cysteine and phenylalanine, the CDR3 is 13 residues long. The retained sequence is limited to the CDR3, 39 bases, with the frame set at the first base. Compared with germline, V lacks 5 bases and J lacks 5 bases; bases without a gene match: 4. The V and J segments used are TRBV29-1 and TRBJ2-3; 10 central nucleotides agree with TRBD2. Sequencing was done on a sample of peripheral blood. The sequence was collected from a human donor in a cohort sampled during active COVID-19. The CDR3 sequence is CSVYASGGDTQYF. Here is the DNA: TGCAGCGTTTACGCTAGCGGGGGAGATACGCAGTATTTT.